This T cell receptor (beta chain) originates from a study of T cell clonotyping in hematopoietic cell transplantation. Germline CDR1 is SGHRS and CDR2 is YFSETQ. The CDR3 covers 13 residues. The germline V and J ends were trimmed by 2 bases and 1 base, with 6 bases remaining between them. Libraries were prepared by immunoSEQ multiplex PCR; TCRdb keeps only in-frame clonotypes and omits some of them. The repertoire consists of roughly 17,000 clones, with approximately 91% occurring once and the leading ten covering around 5%. Remarks on this clone: Its antigen is not known.

Notes on the study in general: At the given depth, recipient repertoires were over 95% de novo clonotypes. Broader posttransplant TCR repertoire diversity was predicted by graft donor and pretransplant recipient Inverse Simpson Index values. Recipient TCR diversity dropped after transplant; expanded clonotypes rose from day 30 to 180. CD4 and CD8 repertoire contributions could not be separated without sorting.

The receptor comes from a man aged 40-50 years in good health. Some clones in this sample may be carry-over from other donors' samples. V gene TRBV5-1 combines with J gene TRBJ1-1, with D uncertain. The sequenced sample consisted of peripheral blood mononuclear cells. The CDR3 protein is CASSFETNTEAFF. The DNA for the CDR3 is TGCGCCAGCAGCTTTGAGACGAACACTGAAGCTTTCTTT.